This T cell receptor (beta chain) was documented in a study of CD8 T cells in ankylosing spondylitis listed by TCRdb under 2017. Notes on the research overall: T cell receptor beta repertoires were profiled in healthy donors and ankylosing spondylitis patients so that disease-linked TCR variants could be found. The full study cohort was made up of about two dozen ankylosing spondylitis patients and fewer than 120 healthy donors. Samples of peripheral blood were taken, and for ankylosing spondylitis patients, synovial fluid was collected as well. Study-level results and caveats: Blood from ankylosing spondylitis patients appeared to be characterized by a TCR beta motif made up of under ten highly homologous amino acid variants. In peripheral blood, the disease-linked clones were found at relatively low frequencies and had a CD8+ phenotype. The disease-linked clones were reported as significantly enriched in matched synovial fluid samples from ankylosing spondylitis patients. Some of the motif variants had been reported before in the synovial fluid and blood of reactive arthritis patients, a finding that suggests common disease-initiation mechanisms.

This sample was sequenced with an Illumina HiSeq 2500. TCR beta libraries were prepared by quantitative 5'-RACE with molecular barcodes. On the authors' methods: Disease-linked TCR variants were identified with a new computational method built on a probabilistic model of VDJ rearrangement. TCRdb itself trimmed the public reads at Q25 with fastp, ran MiXCR and retained productive beta chains. Rows with a matching CDR3 protein are joined into one entry that keeps the most common DNA and genes. The V and J calls reflect TCRdb's pipeline rather than the authors' work. Across this sample there are 200,000 to 250,000 distinct CDR3 sequences, with about 17% seen only once. The ten largest make up 42% of the sample. As to this clonotype: This clone's antigen is unknown. No quality values exist for individual bases; no much larger clone is one base distant.

CDR1 and CDR2 are read off the germline V gene as MDHEN and SYDVKM. V sheds 6 bases and J sheds 1 base, leaving 13 bases between their ends. From the cysteine up to the phenylalanine, the CDR3 has a length of 15 residues. Of all the DNA, just the CDR3 is kept, 45 bases in frame from base 1. The clonotype was recovered from a male donor with ankylosing spondylitis. The V gene is TRBV28 and the J gene is TRBJ2-4, and TRBD1 may be the D gene, going by 6 matching bases. Input material: blood, either unsorted or a sorted T cell fraction (not recorded which). The DNA is as follows: TGTGCCAGCAGCAGCCAGACAGGTGCCAAAAACATTCAGTACTTC. Translated, this is CASSSQTGAKNIQYF.